This TCR beta chain was observed in a study of blood T cell repertoires in COVID-19. The CDR3 contains 16 residues. The trim removed 2 bases at V and 5 bases at J, leaving 2 bases unmatched. Germline CDR1 MGHRA, CDR2 YSYEKL. Assay: immunoSEQ multiplex PCR; the TCRdb copy retains only in-frame clones and omits some. The table has tens of thousands of clones, more than 70% seen once. This receptor was taken from a woman older than 75 with acute or convalescent COVID-19. J is TRBJ2-1 and V is TRBV4-1, with TRBD2 matching 14 bases. Sequenced sample: peripheral blood. The CDR3 loop is CASSQPGLAGDNEQFF. The CDR3 DNA is TGCGCCAGCAGCCAACCGGGACTAGCGGGAGACAATGAGCAGTTCTTC.